This T cell receptor beta chain appears in the sequencing data of a study of lymphopenia after photon versus proton radiotherapy. Broader study findings: Under photons, naive T cells and diversity fell while effector/memory populations rose. Post-nadir TCR diversity decline inversely tracked overall survival among those who died. Oligoclonal CD8+ Temra expansion after nadir drove photon patients' diversity drop. Survival link was tested only in deceased patients; proton benefit remains a possibility.

TCRdb's copy holds only in-frame clones and misses some; the assay was immunoSEQ multiplex PCR. This sample has over 50,000 clones, with about 86% found just once. As to this clone: The antigen is unknown.

This CDR3 comprises 14 residues. Trimming removed 0 bases from V and 4 bases from J, with 10 bases in between. Germline CDR1 LGHNA, CDR2 YSLEER. The V and J genes are TRBV4-3 and TRBJ2-7; D not certain. Source: peripheral blood, taken from a patient treated with photon-based radiotherapy. The sequence derives from a man aged 40-55 years with gastric cancer. The DNA of the CDR3 is TGCGCCAGCAGCCAAGATCTGGCATTGTACGAGCAGTACTTC. Its protein product is CASSQDLALYEQYF.